What follows are 3 T cell receptor beta chains derived from one specimen sequenced in a study of blood T cells in healthy people across ages. Next came a second PCR, run for about 6 to 11 cycles, which used a sample-barcoded 5' primer along with a J-beta primer mix. From the 5' RACE reads, TCRdb called clonotypes with MiXCR, one entry per CDR3 protein. The sample has about 1.5 million distinct CDR3 sequences; 42% are singletons. The sample was blood. All receptors come from a woman between 18 and 29 years old in good health.

In its sample, this clonotype was seen a few times. The rearrangement uses TRBV20-1 and TRBJ2-5, with 10 bases matching TRBD2. The trim removed 0 bases at V and 4 bases at J, leaving 8 bases unmatched. There are 16 residues in the CDR3. Germline CDR1 DFQATT, CDR2 SNEGSKA (reference sequence). CDR3 loop: CSAREGASGGIETQYF. The CDR3 DNA sequence: TGCAGTGCTAGAGAGGGCGCTAGCGGGGGAATAGAGACCCAGTACTTC.

The rearrangement links TRBV4-2 to TRBJ1-1; possibly TRBD1 for D (5 bases). V dropped 0 bases and J dropped 5 bases, with 19 bases sitting between them. This CDR3 contains 17 residues. CDR1 and CDR2 (germline): LGHNA, YNFKEQ. CDR3 DNA: TGTGCCAGCAGCCAAGATTTGGGAATAGGGGTCGGTACTGAAGCTTTCTTT. This translates into CASSQDLGIGVGTEAFF.

The chain combines TRBV24-1 with TRBJ1-2; D unclear. Germline V gene lookup returns CDR1 KGHDR and CDR2 SFDVKD. V was pared by 4 bases and J by 3 bases, with 14 bases between. This CDR3 region has 15 residues. The CDR3, as DNA: TGTGCCACCAGTGACACGACCGAGGGTGACTATGGCTACACCTTC. It codes for CATSDTTEGDYGYTF.